The 10 T cell receptor beta chains listed next were all sequenced from one sample in a study of TIL therapy for anti-PD-1-resistant metastatic lung cancer (dated by TCRdb to about 2021). This sample's time point label indicates: pre-treatment sample, taken before nivolumab and TIL therapy. TCR beta CDR3 regions were amplified from genomic DNA with the immunoSEQ v3 hsTCRB kit using bias-controlled multiplex PCR. Entries here come from immuneACCESS through TCRdb and include only in-frame sequences with V and J called. Some clones fail to appear in such tables; in the studies checked, an unresolved V gene covers under half of the shortfall, and the cause of the remainder is unknown. This sample gives about 36,000 clones in total; about 73% of them show up just once. Together, the top ten hold about 5.7% of the sample. The source was blood, collected at baseline. Receptors were obtained from a person between 25 and 79 years old with non-small cell lung cancer.

The CDR3 sequence is CASSLVLGGGEQYF. In DNA form, the CDR3 reads TGTGCCAGCAGCTTAGTCTTAGGAGGGGGCGAGCAGTACTTC. The chain uses TRBV7-9 and TRBJ2-7; D is tentatively TRBD1 or TRBD2 (6 bases each). The CDR3 has 14 residues. Germline CDR1 reads SEHNR; CDR2 reads FQNEAQ (reference sequence). Trimming pared 1 base from V and 6 bases from J, leaving 13 bases between.

This clone was detected once. This chain joins TRBV6-5 and TRBJ2-2; possible D gene TRBD2, 5 bases. The V end was cut by 4 bases, the J end by 4 bases, with 13 bases between. The germline CDR1 and CDR2 sequences are MNHEY and SVGAGI. The CDR3 extends over 15 amino acids. The CDR3 DNA reads as TGTGCCAGCAGTTTAGAGGGTATCGGCACCGGGGAGCTGTTTTTT. It encodes CASSLEGIGTGELFF.

With regard to this clone: Other DNA variants within this sample encode the same CDR3. The chain recombines TRBV19 with TRBJ1-1; D not certain. This CDR3 contains 13 residues. V was pared by 3 bases and J by 2 bases, with 7 bases between. Germline V lookup: CDR1 LNHDA, CDR2 SQIVND (reference sequence). The CDR3 loop is CASSIGINTEAFF. In DNA, the CDR3 is TGTGCCAGTAGTATTGGGATCAACACTGAAGCTTTCTTT.

The V call is TRBV30, the J call TRBJ2-5, with 9 bases matching TRBD1. The germline V gene encodes CDR1 GTSNPN and CDR2 SVGIG (reference sequence). The CDR3 is 15 amino acids. V was pared by 5 bases and J by 5 bases, with 12 bases of the junction left unmatched. The CDR3 loop is CAWEDEQGARETQYF. DNA of the CDR3: TGTGCCTGGGAAGATGAACAGGGGGCTAGGGAGACCCAGTACTTC.

This rearrangement joins TRBV7-3 to TRBJ2-2; D is possibly TRBD1 (5 bases). Germline V gives CDR1 SGHTA, CDR2 FQGTGA. The V gene lost 1 base and the J gene lost 4 bases, with 16 bases spanning the gap. The CDR3 length is 17 residues. The CDR3 DNA follows: TGTGCCAGCAGCTTAAATACGGCAGGGTTGAGCACCGGGGAGCTGTTTTTT. It specifies CASSLNTAGLSTGELFF.

The chain employs TRBV25-1 and TRBJ1-1; TRBD1 matches at 8 bases. CDR3 length: 13 residues. Trimming cost V 8 bases and J 4 bases; bases outside gene matches: 6. Per germline, CDR1 MGHDK and CDR2 SYGVNS. CDR3 DNA: TGTGCCAGCGATCGACAGGGGAGCACTGAAGCTTTCTTT. This encodes CASDRQGSTEAFF.

V is TRBV25-1 and J is TRBJ2-7; D call uncertain. The CDR3 is 11 amino acids. The ends were cut back, 6 bases at V and 3 bases at J, with 6 bases in the middle. Germline-derived CDR1 and CDR2 are MGHDK and SYGVNS. The CDR3 here is CASSPHYEQYF. The CDR3 DNA reads as TGTGCCAGCAGCCCCCACTACGAGCAGTACTTC.

V gene TRBV11-2 combines with J gene TRBJ2-3, with 8 nucleotides matching TRBD1. Germline assignment: CDR1 SGHAT and CDR2 FQNNGV. With 1 base clipped from V and 3 bases from J, the junction kept 3 bases outside the gene matches. The CDR3 has 15 residues. CDR3 nucleotides: TGTGCCAGCAGCTTAGTTCACAGGGGGACAGATACGCAGTATTTT. It translates to CASSLVHRGTDTQYF.

The chain has TRBV28 and TRBJ2-7; D tentatively fits TRBD1 or TRBD2 (5 bases each). Germline V CDR1 and CDR2: MDHEN, SYDVKM. The CDR3 consists of 15 residues. Deletions cut 5 bases from V and 3 bases from J, with 17 bases between. The CDR3 region is CASSPIGTRDYEQYF. The CDR3 DNA follows: TGTGCCAGCAGTCCCATTGGGACGAGGGACTACGAGCAGTACTTC.

This chain joins TRBV7-2 and TRBJ2-7, with D uncertain. This CDR3 is 13 amino acids long. The V and J ends lost 0 bases and 3 bases respectively, with 6 bases between them. Germline V lookup: CDR1 SGHTA, CDR2 FQGNSA. The DNA of the CDR3 is TGTGCCAGCAGCTTAGCGGCCAACTACGAGCAGTACTTC. This gives the protein CASSLAANYEQYF.